This T cell receptor (beta chain) was found in a study of blood T cell repertoires in COVID-19. Study as a whole: From the United States, Italy and Spain came samples of acute and convalescent COVID-19. PBMCs, B-cell-depleted T cells, or T cells provided the cDNA or gDNA that made up the material.

Germline V lookup: CDR1 MDHEN, CDR2 SYDVKM. The CDR3 spans 14 residues. The V end was cut by 5 bases, the J end by 4 bases, with 11 bases between. Study processing details: By means of reference gene primer amplification, nucleated cell counts were estimated. Method: immunoSEQ multiplex PCR; TCRdb's copy keeps in-frame clones and lacks some. The V and J calls and the clone size are those of that table, but D and trimming were determined from the DNA. The sample shows approximately 27,000 clones, around 83% of them seen only once. The sequenced material came from peripheral blood. This sequence joins TRBV28 and TRBJ2-2; tentative D call: TRBD1 (5 bases). The sequence derives from a human donor in a cohort sampled during active COVID-19. The CDR3 coding sequence is TGTGCCAGCAGTGGCAGGGTTAGCACCGGGGAGCTGTTTTTT. Amino acid sequence: CASSGRVSTGELFF.